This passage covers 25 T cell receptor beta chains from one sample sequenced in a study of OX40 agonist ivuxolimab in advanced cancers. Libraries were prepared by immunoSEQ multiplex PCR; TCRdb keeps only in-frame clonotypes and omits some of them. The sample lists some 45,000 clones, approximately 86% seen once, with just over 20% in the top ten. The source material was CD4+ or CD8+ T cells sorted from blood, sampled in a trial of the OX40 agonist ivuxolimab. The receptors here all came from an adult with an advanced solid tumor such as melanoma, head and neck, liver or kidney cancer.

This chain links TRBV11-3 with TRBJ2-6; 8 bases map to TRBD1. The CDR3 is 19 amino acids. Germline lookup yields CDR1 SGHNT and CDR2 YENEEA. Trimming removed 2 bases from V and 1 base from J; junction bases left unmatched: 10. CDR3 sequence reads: CASSLSQTGVDSGANVLTF. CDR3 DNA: TGTGCCAGCAGCTTATCTCAGACAGGGGTGGATTCTGGGGCCAACGTCCTGACTTTC.

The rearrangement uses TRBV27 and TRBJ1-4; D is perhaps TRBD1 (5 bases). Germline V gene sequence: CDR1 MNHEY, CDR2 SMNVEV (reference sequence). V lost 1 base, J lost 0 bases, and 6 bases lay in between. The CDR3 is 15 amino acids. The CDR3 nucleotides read TGTGCCAGCAGTTTATGGGGGGCAACTAATGAAAAACTGTTTTTT. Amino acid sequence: CASSLWGATNEKLFF.

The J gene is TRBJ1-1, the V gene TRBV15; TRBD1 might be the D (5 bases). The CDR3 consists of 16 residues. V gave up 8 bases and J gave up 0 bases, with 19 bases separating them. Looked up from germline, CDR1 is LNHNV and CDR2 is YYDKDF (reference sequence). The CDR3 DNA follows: TGTGCCACCTTGCCCAGGGAGCTAAGCATGAACACTGAAGCTTTCTTT. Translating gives CATLPRELSMNTEAFF.

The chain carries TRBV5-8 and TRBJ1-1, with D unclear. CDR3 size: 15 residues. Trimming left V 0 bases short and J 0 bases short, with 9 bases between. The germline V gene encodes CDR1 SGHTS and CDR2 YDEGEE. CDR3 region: CASSLGGEMNTEAFF. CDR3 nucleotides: TGTGCCAGCAGCTTGGGTGGAGAGATGAACACTGAAGCTTTCTTT.

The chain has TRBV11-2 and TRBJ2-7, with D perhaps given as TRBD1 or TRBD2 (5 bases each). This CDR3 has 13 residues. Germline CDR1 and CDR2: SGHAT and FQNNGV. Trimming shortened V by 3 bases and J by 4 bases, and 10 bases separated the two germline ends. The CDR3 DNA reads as TGTGCCAGCAGCTTTTACGGGGCTTACGAGCAGTACGTC. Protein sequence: CASSFYGAYEQYV.

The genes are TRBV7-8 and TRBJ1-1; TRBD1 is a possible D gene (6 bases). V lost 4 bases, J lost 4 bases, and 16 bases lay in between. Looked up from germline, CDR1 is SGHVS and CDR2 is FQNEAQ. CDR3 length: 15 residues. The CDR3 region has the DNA TGTGCCAGCAGCTCTCCTACTACGGGGGCCACTGAAGCTTTCTTT. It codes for CASSSPTTGATEAFF.

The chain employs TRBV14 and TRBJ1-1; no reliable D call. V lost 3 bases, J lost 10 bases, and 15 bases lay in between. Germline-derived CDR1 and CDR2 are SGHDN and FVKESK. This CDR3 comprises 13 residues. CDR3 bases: TGTGCCAGCAGCCACTTTGAGGGCAGAGGAGCTTTCTTT. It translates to CASSHFEGRGAFF.

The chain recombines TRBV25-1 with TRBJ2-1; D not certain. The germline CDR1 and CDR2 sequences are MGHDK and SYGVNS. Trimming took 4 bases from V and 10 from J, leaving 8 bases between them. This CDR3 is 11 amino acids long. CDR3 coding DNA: TGTGCCAGCAGTGGGCTTAGCGAGCAGTTCTTC. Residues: CASSGLSEQFF.

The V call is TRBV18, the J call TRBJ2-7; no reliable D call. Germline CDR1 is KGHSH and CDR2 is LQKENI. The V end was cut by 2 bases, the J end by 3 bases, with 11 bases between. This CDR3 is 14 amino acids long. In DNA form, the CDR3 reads TGTGCCAGCTCACCAAAGTTGTCAGACTACGAGCAGTACTTC. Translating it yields CASSPKLSDYEQYF.

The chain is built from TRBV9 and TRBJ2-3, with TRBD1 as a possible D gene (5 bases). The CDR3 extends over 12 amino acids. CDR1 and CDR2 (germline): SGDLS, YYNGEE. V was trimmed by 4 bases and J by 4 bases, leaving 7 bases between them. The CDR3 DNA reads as TGTGCCAGCAGCCTGACAGCAGATACGCAGTATTTT. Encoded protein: CASSLTADTQYF.

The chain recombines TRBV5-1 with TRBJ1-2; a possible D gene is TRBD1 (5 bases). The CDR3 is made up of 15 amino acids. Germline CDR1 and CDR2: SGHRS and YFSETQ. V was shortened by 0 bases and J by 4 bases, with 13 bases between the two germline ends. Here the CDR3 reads CASSLVEGYGYGYTF. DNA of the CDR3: TGCGCCAGCAGCTTGGTGGAGGGGTACGGCTATGGCTACACCTTC.

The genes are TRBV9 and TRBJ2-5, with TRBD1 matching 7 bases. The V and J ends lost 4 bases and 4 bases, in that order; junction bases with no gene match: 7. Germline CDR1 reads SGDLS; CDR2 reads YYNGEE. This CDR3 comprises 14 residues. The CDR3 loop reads CASSSGTVRETQYF. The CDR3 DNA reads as TGTGCCAGCAGCTCCGGGACAGTCCGAGAGACCCAGTACTTC.

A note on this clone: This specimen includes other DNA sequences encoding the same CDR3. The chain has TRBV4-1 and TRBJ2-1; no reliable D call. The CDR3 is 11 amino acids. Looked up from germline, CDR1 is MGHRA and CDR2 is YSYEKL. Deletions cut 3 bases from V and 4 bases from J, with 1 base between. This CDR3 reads CASSHYNEQFF. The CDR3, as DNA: TGCGCCAGCAGCCATTACAATGAGCAGTTCTTC.

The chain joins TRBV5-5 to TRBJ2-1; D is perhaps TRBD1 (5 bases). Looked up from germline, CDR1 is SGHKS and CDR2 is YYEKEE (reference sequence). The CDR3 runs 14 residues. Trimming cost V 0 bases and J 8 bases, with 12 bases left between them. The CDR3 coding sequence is TGTGCCAGCAGCTTGGGCCAGGGTGGCGATGAGCAGTTCTTC. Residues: CASSLGQGGDEQFF.

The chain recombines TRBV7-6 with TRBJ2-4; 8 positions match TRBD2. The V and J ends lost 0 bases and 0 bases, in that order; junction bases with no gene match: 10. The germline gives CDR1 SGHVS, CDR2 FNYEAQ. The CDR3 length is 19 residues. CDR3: CASSLAPSGPQGAKNIQYF. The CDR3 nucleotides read TGTGCCAGCAGCTTAGCCCCTAGCGGGCCCCAGGGAGCCAAAAACATTCAGTACTTC.

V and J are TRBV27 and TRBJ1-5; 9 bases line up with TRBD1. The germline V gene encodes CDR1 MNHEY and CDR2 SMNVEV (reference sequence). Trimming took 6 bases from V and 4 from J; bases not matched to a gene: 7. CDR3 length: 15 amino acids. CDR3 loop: CASSLRTGVNQPQHF. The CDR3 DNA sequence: TGTGCCAGCAGCCTAAGGACAGGGGTTAATCAGCCCCAGCATTTT.

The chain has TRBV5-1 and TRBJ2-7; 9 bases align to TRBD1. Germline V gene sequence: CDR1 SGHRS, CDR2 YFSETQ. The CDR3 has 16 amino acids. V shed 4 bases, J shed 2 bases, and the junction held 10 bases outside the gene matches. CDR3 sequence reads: CASSPGTGSGAYEQYF. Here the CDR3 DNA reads TGCGCCAGCAGCCCAGGGACAGGGAGTGGGGCCTACGAGCAGTACTTC.

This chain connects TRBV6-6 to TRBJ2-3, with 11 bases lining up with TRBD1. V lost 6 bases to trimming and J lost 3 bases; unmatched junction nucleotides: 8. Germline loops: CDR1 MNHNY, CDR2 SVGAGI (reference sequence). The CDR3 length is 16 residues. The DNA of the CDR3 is TGTGCCAGCAGACCCCGGACAGGGGGCTCGACAGATACGCAGTATTTT. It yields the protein CASRPRTGGSTDTQYF.

CDR3 sequence: CASSLGERSSGNTIYF. The CDR3 region has the DNA TGTGCCAGCAGCTTGGGCGAGAGAAGCTCTGGAAACACCATATATTTT. The chain carries TRBV27 and TRBJ1-3; D remains ambiguous. From germline, CDR1 is MNHEY and CDR2 SMNVEV (reference sequence). Deletions cut 6 bases from V and 0 bases from J, with 15 bases between. CDR3 length: 16 residues.

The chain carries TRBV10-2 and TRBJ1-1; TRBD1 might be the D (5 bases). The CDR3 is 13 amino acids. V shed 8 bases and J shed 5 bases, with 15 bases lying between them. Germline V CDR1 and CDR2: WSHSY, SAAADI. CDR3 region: CASAPGGGTEAFF. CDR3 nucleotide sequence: TGCGCCAGCGCTCCGGGGGGAGGAACTGAAGCTTTCTTT.

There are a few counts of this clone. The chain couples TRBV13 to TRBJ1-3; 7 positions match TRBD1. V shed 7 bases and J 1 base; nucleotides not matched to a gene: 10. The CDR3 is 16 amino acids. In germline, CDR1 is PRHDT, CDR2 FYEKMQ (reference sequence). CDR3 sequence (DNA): TGTGCCAGCACGGAATGGAACAGGGGTTCTGGAAACACCATATATTTT. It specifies CASTEWNRGSGNTIYF.

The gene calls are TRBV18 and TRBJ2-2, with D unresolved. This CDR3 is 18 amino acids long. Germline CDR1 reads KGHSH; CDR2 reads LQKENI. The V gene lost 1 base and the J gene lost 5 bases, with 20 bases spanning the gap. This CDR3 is CASSPRTAPFLKTGELFF. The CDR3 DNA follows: TGTGCCAGCTCACCACGGACGGCGCCCTTTTTGAAGACCGGGGAGCTGTTTTTT.

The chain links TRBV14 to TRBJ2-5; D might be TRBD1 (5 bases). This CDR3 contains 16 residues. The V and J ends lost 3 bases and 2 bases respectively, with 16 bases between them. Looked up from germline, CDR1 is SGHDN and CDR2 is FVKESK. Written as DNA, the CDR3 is TGTGCCAGCAGCCAGGAGCCAGGGTGGGGACAAGAGACCCAGTACTTC. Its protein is CASSQEPGWGQETQYF.

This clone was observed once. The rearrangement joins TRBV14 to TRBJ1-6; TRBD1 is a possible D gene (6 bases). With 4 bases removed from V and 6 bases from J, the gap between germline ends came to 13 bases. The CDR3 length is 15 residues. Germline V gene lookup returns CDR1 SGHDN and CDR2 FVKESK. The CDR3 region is CASSPRGGPNSPLHF. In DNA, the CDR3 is TGTGCCAGCAGCCCGAGGGGGGGGCCTAATTCACCCCTCCACTTT.

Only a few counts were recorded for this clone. Here the CDR3 reads CASSHKISGYSNQPQHF. The CDR3 region has the DNA TGCGCCAGCAGTCACAAGATTTCCGGATATAGCAATCAGCCCCAGCATTTT. The chain couples TRBV23-1 to TRBJ1-5; D remains unclear. TRBV23-1 is an ORF for which the function is uncertain. The ends were cut back, 3 bases at V and 0 bases at J, with 15 bases in the middle. This CDR3 has 17 residues.